The 13 T cell receptor beta chains given below trace back to one sample, sequenced in a study of T-cell reconstitution after alpha-beta-depleted transplantation in children. For TCRbeta, the library was prepared with unique molecular identifiers. TCRdb passed the PCR reads through MiXCR, listing each CDR3 protein once. The sample yields about 72,000 distinct CDR3 sequences, around 7.9% seen once. The specimen was PBMCs from the stem cell graft donor, collected from the stem cell graft. The receptors shown here come from a human donor who donated a stem cell graft to a child with acute lymphoblastic leukemia.

This clonotype was observed many times. The chain recombines TRBV20-1 with TRBJ2-7, with no clear D. Germline loops: CDR1 DFQATT, CDR2 SNEGSKA (reference sequence). CDR3 length: 13 residues. Deletions cut 2 bases from V and 2 bases from J, with 10 bases between. The CDR3 sequence is CSARSRAAYEQYF. The CDR3 DNA reads TGCAGTGCTAGATCGAGAGCAGCCTACGAGCAGTACTTC.

This clonotype was picked up a small number of times. This chain connects TRBV2 to TRBJ1-2, with D unclear. V lost 3 bases, J lost 5 bases, and 13 bases lay in between. CDR3 length: 14 amino acids. CDR1 is SNHLY, CDR2 FYNNEI, per germline. CDR3 nucleotides: TGTGCCAGCAGTGATAGATTCTTATCATATGGCTACACCTTC. Protein: CASSDRFLSYGYTF.

The sample holds a few counts of this clonotype. In DNA form, the CDR3 reads TGTGCCAGCAGTGGCGGACTAGATGGGAACACCGGGGAGCTGTTTTTT. It codes for CASSGGLDGNTGELFF. The chain is built from TRBV2 and TRBJ2-2, with 7 bases lining up with TRBD2. This CDR3 is built from 16 residues. Germline CDR1 is SNHLY and CDR2 is FYNNEI. V shed 4 bases and J 1 base; nucleotides not matched to a gene: 6.

This clonotype was seen repeatedly, ten times or more. The chain couples TRBV7-6 to TRBJ2-1, with 10 bases fitting TRBD2. The germline gives CDR1 SGHVS, CDR2 FNYEAQ. The V and J ends lost 3 bases and 6 bases, in that order; junction bases with no gene match: 8. The CDR3 covers 16 residues. Written as DNA, the CDR3 is TGTGCCAGCAGCTTCCGTAGCGGGGGGACGCTCAATGAGCAGTTCTTC. Translated: CASSFRSGGTLNEQFF.

This clonotype was found many times. The gene calls are TRBV5-1 and TRBJ2-1, with TRBD1 matching over 9 bases. The CDR3 totals 16 residues. CDR1 is SGHRS and CDR2 is YFSETQ in the germline V gene. Trimming cost V 2 bases and J 3 bases; bases outside gene matches: 6. This CDR3 is CASSFSDRGFYNEQFF. Here the CDR3 DNA reads TGCGCCAGCAGCTTCTCCGACAGGGGGTTCTACAATGAGCAGTTCTTC.

Only a few counts were recorded for this clonotype. J is TRBJ1-5 and V is TRBV27, with D uncertain. This CDR3 is built from 14 residues. The germline V gene encodes CDR1 MNHEY and CDR2 SMNVEV (reference sequence). V lost 2 bases to trimming and J lost 2 bases, with 7 bases between them. Here the CDR3 DNA reads TGTGCCAGCAGTTTAAGGCAGGGCAATCAGCCCCAGCATTTT. It specifies CASSLRQGNQPQHF.

This clonotype was detected only a few times. The V call is TRBV6-8, the J call TRBJ1-5; 8 nucleotides line up with TRBD1. With 4 bases clipped from V and 4 bases from J, the junction kept 15 bases outside the gene matches. Germline-derived CDR1 and CDR2 are MNHGY and SAAAGT. The CDR3 runs to 18 residues. The CDR3 sequence: CASSFPDREWLGNQPQHF. CDR3 in DNA: TGTGCCAGCAGTTTCCCGGACAGGGAATGGTTGGGAAATCAGCCCCAGCATTTT.

This clonotype was counted a few times. This sequence joins TRBV4-1 and TRBJ2-7; perhaps TRBD1 as D (5 bases). V lost 0 bases to trimming and J lost 3 bases, with 12 bases between them. Germline V gene lookup returns CDR1 MGHRA and CDR2 YSYEKL. CDR3 length: 15 amino acids. In DNA, the CDR3 is TGCGCCAGCAGCCAAGATGGGGCTTGGGTCTACGAGCAGTACTTC. Translation gives CASSQDGAWVYEQYF.

This clonotype was found many times. The rearrangement links TRBV27 to TRBJ2-1; 10 bases align to TRBD1. J lost 4 bases, V lost 7 bases, and 10 bases had no gene match. The CDR3 consists of 16 residues. Germline assignment: CDR1 MNHEY and CDR2 SMNVEV (reference sequence). CDR3 nucleotide sequence: TGTGCCAGCACCTCCGGGACAGGGGCGCGGTACAATGAGCAGTTCTTC. This gives the protein CASTSGTGARYNEQFF.

The chain joins TRBV29-1 to TRBJ2-3; tentatively, D is TRBD2 (5 bases). Germline values: CDR1 SQVTM, CDR2 ANQGSEA. V was shortened by 3 bases and J by 4 bases, with 8 bases between the two germline ends. The CDR3 covers 12 residues. The CDR3 bases are TGCAGCGTTGAGGTGGGAGCAGATACGCAGTATTTT. Translated: CSVEVGADTQYF.

This clonotype was seen only a few times. This chain uses TRBV6-1 with TRBJ2-1; D remains unclear. The ends were cut back, 7 bases at V and 8 bases at J, with 15 bases in the middle. The CDR3 contains 13 residues. CDR1 MNHNS and CDR2 SASEGT come from the germline V gene. CDR3 DNA sequence: TGTGCCAGCAATAGCCACAGTGGGCATGAGCAGTTCTTC. Its protein is CASNSHSGHEQFF.

The V call is TRBV28, the J call TRBJ2-1, with D possibly matching TRBD1 (5 bases). CDR1 and CDR2 (germline): MDHEN, SYDVKM. With 2 bases removed from V and 4 bases from J, the gap between germline ends came to 9 bases. The CDR3 is 14 amino acids. The CDR3 protein is CASSLGADYNEQFF. In DNA form, the CDR3 reads TGTGCCAGCAGTTTAGGGGCAGATTACAATGAGCAGTTCTTC. The complete variable domain, with remaining parts taken from reference TRBV28 and TRBJ2-1, reads DVKVTQSSRYLVKRTGEKVFLECVQDMDHENMFWYRQDPGLGLRLIYFSYDVKMKEKGDIPEGYSVSREKKERFSLILESASTNQTSMYLCASSLGADYNEQFFGPGTRLTVL.

This clonotype was recorded at least ten times. The chain carries TRBV20-1 and TRBJ2-7, with 8 bases lining up with TRBD1. Germline lookup yields CDR1 DFQATT and CDR2 SNEGSKA (reference sequence). The length of the CDR3 is 15 residues. V trimming: 1 base; J trimming: 2 bases; junction bases outside the gene matches: 7. The DNA of the CDR3 is TGCAGTGCTAGAGTGAACAGGGGGTCCCCCTACGAGCAGTACTTC. The encoded protein is CSARVNRGSPYEQYF.